The 20 T cell receptor beta chains below come from one sample, sequenced in a study of T cell repertoires in cytomegalovirus infection. For these TCRs, the target antigens are not known. TCRdb independently ran MiXCR on the reads; one entry per CDR3 protein. The sample lists around 300,000 distinct CDR3 sequences; 25% were seen once. The sequences come from cultured PBMCs, collected from culture after CMV antigen stimulation. Receptor source: a human donor in good health (CMV status not recorded). Some clones in this sample may be carry-over from other donors' samples.

The gene calls are TRBV2 and TRBJ2-1; TRBD1 or TRBD2 may be the D gene (5 bases each). The CDR3 contains 15 residues. V was trimmed by 3 bases and J by 10 bases, leaving 19 bases between them. CDR1 and CDR2 (germline): SNHLY, FYNNEI. CDR3 coding DNA: TGTGCCAGCAGTGAGAGTTGGGACCTTCGCGTAGAGCAGTTCTTC. Translated: CASSESWDLRVEQFF.

The CDR3 nucleotides are TGTGCCAGTAGTCAAACCGGGCGGAAGAGCACAGATACGCAGTATTTT. As protein: CASSQTGRKSTDTQYF. The chain uses TRBV19 and TRBJ2-3; D is unresolved. This CDR3 has 16 residues. Germline values: CDR1 LNHDA, CDR2 SQIVND (reference sequence). Trimming stripped 5 bases from V and 0 bases from J, with 15 bases between.

In its sample, this clonotype was seen a few times. V and J are TRBV28 and TRBJ2-5; D is ambiguous. Germline lookup yields CDR1 MDHEN and CDR2 SYDVKM. This CDR3 has 13 residues. The ends were cut back, 5 bases at V and 5 bases at J, with 12 bases in the middle. The CDR3 loop reads CASSPLVGETQYF. CDR3 nucleotides: TGTGCCAGCAGTCCCCTAGTCGGGGAGACCCAGTACTTC.

The J gene is TRBJ2-7, the V gene TRBV6-1; D is ambiguous. Trimming removed 5 bases at V and 0 bases at J, with 11 bases between. The germline CDR1 and CDR2 sequences are MNHNS and SASEGT. This CDR3 is built from 14 residues. The CDR3 region has the DNA TGTGCCAGCAGTTTAGACGCCTACTCCTACGAGCAGTACTTC. This encodes CASSLDAYSYEQYF.

The V and J genes are TRBV5-6 and TRBJ2-6; D perhaps matches TRBD2 (6 bases). There are 16 residues in the CDR3. The V gene lost 2 bases and the J gene lost 0 bases, with 9 bases spanning the gap. Per germline, CDR1 SGHDT and CDR2 YYEEEE. DNA for the CDR3: TGTGCCAGCAGCTTCCTAGCGTTCTCTGGGGCCAACGTCCTGACTTTC. Its translation is CASSFLAFSGANVLTF.

The chain uses TRBV7-2 and TRBJ2-5; 13 nucleotides agree with TRBD2. The germline CDR1 and CDR2 sequences are SGHTA and FQGNSA. The CDR3 spans 17 residues. With 7 bases clipped from V and 0 bases from J, the junction kept 8 bases outside the gene matches. CDR3: CASTLSGTSGDQETQYF. For the CDR3, the DNA is TGTGCCAGCACCCTGTCGGGGACTAGCGGGGACCAAGAGACCCAGTACTTC.

This clonotype was found a few times. This rearrangement joins TRBV5-5 to TRBJ2-1; TRBD2 aligns across 13 bases. The CDR3 is 16 residues long. Germline loops: CDR1 SGHKS, CDR2 YYEKEE (reference sequence). J lost 5 bases, V lost 4 bases, and 6 bases had no gene match. CDR3 nucleotides: TGTGCCAGCAGCGCACTAGCGGGAGGGCCCCACAATGAGCAGTTCTTC. Its translation is CASSALAGGPHNEQFF.

The J gene is TRBJ1-2, the V gene TRBV7-2, with a weak D call TRBD1 (5 bases). CDR1 and CDR2 (germline): SGHTA, FQGNSA. The CDR3 covers 14 residues. The V and J ends lost 1 base and 5 bases respectively, with 11 bases between them. The CDR3 reads CASSLGGAFYGYTF. In DNA form, the CDR3 reads TGTGCCAGCAGCTTAGGCGGGGCTTTTTATGGCTACACCTTC. The full variable domain, in which reference TRBV7-2 and TRBJ1-2 provide the parts outside the CDR3, is GAGVSQSPSNKVTEKGKDVELRCDPISGHTALYWYRQSLGQGLEFLIYFQGNSAPDKSGLPSDRFSAERTGGSVSTLTIQRTQQEDSAVYLCASSLGGAFYGYTFGSGTRLTVV.

The chain has TRBV24-1 and TRBJ1-1, with D hard to call. V was shortened by 4 bases and J by 0 bases, with 26 bases between the two germline ends. Germline CDR1 reads KGHDR; CDR2 reads SFDVKD. The CDR3 is made up of 20 amino acids. Written as DNA, the CDR3 is TGTGCCACCAGTGACTTATTTGAAGTACTGCTAATTCCCATGAACACTGAAGCTTTCTTT. Encoded protein: CATSDLFEVLLIPMNTEAFF.

The chain couples TRBV4-1 to TRBJ1-2; weak D call: TRBD1 (5 bases). Germline CDR1 and CDR2: MGHRA and YSYEKL. The ends were cut back, 11 bases at V and 12 bases at J, with 19 bases in the middle. This CDR3 is 11 amino acids long. The CDR3 is CACRGEGLDTF. DNA of the CDR3: TGCGCCTGCCGGGGGGAAGGATTAGACACCTTC.

This sequence joins TRBV20-1 and TRBJ2-6; 7 bases are a match to TRBD1. The CDR3 is made up of 15 amino acids. Germline V gene lookup returns CDR1 DFQATT and CDR2 SNEGSKA (reference sequence). The CDR3 loop reads CSYPGQNSGANVLTF. DNA for the CDR3: TGCAGCTATCCGGGACAGAACTCTGGGGCCAACGTCCTGACTTTC.

This clonotype was found a few times. The chain carries TRBV7-9 and TRBJ2-1; 8 positions match TRBD1. The V gene's germline CDR1 is SEHNR and CDR2 FQNEAQ (reference sequence). The trim removed 5 bases at V and 2 bases at J, leaving 5 bases unmatched. The CDR3 has 15 amino acids. CDR3 protein: CASSGGQGTYNEQFF. Here the CDR3 DNA reads TGTGCCAGCAGCGGTGGACAGGGAACCTACAATGAGCAGTTCTTC.

This clonotype came up a few times. This sequence joins TRBV7-6 and TRBJ1-1, with TRBD1 as a possible D gene (5 bases). The CDR3 covers 14 residues. The V end was cut by 1 base, the J end by 3 bases, with 9 bases between. The germline gives CDR1 SGHVS, CDR2 FNYEAQ. This CDR3 is CASSLGPGDTEAFF. The CDR3 DNA is TGTGCCAGCAGCTTAGGACCGGGGGACACTGAAGCTTTCTTT.

The chain couples TRBV27 to TRBJ1-2; TRBD1 agrees at 9 bases. Germline assignment: CDR1 MNHEY and CDR2 SMNVEV (reference sequence). This CDR3 has 12 amino acids. Trimming removed 4 bases from V and 11 bases from J; junction bases left unmatched: 5. DNA of the CDR3: TGTGCCAGCAGTTCGGACAGGGGATTTTACACCTTC. Translation: CASSSDRGFYTF.

V and J are TRBV11-2 and TRBJ2-2; 8 bases map to TRBD1. Germline V gene lookup returns CDR1 SGHAT and CDR2 FQNNGV. V shed 6 bases and J 6 bases; nucleotides not matched to a gene: 9. The CDR3 is made up of 15 amino acids. The CDR3 bases are TGTGCCAGCAGTACCCGACAGGGGCGGTCCGGGGAGCTGTTTTTT. Its translation: CASSTRQGRSGELFF.

CDR3 region: CASSIGGSYNEQFF. DNA of the CDR3: TGTGCCAGTAGTATTGGGGGGTCCTACAATGAGCAGTTCTTC. The V and J genes are TRBV19 and TRBJ2-1; perhaps TRBD2 as D (6 bases). V was cut by 3 bases and J by 1 base, with 7 bases left in between. The CDR3 loop spans 14 amino acids. Germline values: CDR1 LNHDA, CDR2 SQIVND (reference sequence).

The chain couples TRBV5-6 to TRBJ2-7; TRBD1 might be the D (5 bases). The CDR3 contains 14 residues. The ends were cut back, 3 bases at V and 7 bases at J, with 17 bases in the middle. CDR1 is SGHDT and CDR2 is YYEEEE in the germline V gene. The CDR3 nucleotides are TGTGCCAGCAGCTATTCAGGGTGGGCCGGAGAGCAGTACGTC. Its protein product is CASSYSGWAGEQYV.

This clonotype was observed a handful of times. The genes are TRBV10-3 and TRBJ2-6; D might be TRBD1 (6 bases). The CDR3 length is 19 residues. Germline values: CDR1 ENHRY, CDR2 SYGVKD. V lost 8 bases and J 0 bases, leaving 23 bases between the germline ends. CDR3 sequence reads: CAIRLANGQPNSGANVLTF. Here the CDR3 DNA reads TGTGCCATCCGTTTAGCGAATGGACAGCCCAACTCTGGGGCCAACGTCCTGACTTTC.

This clonotype occurred a few times. As DNA, the CDR3 is TGCAGTGCCCCGAGAGGGCTAGCGGGAGCCACAGATACGCAGTATTTT. It codes for CSAPRGLAGATDTQYF. The chain employs TRBV20-1 and TRBJ2-3; 10 bases agree with TRBD2. J lost 2 bases, V lost 6 bases, and 11 bases had no gene match. The CDR3 has 16 residues. The germline CDR1 and CDR2 sequences are DFQATT and SNEGSKA (reference sequence).

V gene TRBV19 combines with J gene TRBJ1-4; possible D gene TRBD1, 6 bases. There are 14 residues in the CDR3. The V gene lost 3 bases and the J gene lost 4 bases, with 9 bases spanning the gap. The germline gives CDR1 LNHDA, CDR2 SQIVND (reference sequence). The DNA for the CDR3 is TGTGCCAGTAGTATCCGGGACAATAATGAAAAACTGTTTTTT. It is translated as CASSIRDNNEKLFF.